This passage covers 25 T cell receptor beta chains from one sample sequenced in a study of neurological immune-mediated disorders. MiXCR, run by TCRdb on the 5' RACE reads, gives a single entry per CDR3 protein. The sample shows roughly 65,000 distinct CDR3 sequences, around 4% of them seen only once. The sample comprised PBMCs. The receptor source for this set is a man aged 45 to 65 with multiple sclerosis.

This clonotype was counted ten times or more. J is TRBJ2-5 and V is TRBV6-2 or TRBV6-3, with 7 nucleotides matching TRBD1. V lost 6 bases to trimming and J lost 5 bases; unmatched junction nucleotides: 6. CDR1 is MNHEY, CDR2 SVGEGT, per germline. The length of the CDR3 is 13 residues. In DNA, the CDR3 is TGTGCCAGCAGACCACAGGGGTCTGAGACCCAGTACTTC. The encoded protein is CASRPQGSETQYF.

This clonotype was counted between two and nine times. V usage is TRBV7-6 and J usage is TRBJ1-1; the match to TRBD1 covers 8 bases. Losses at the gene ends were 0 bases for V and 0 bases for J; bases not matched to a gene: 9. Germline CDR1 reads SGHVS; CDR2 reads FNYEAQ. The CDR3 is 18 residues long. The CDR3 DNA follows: TGTGCCAGCAGCTTAGCGGACAGGGTAGAAGAGATGAACACTGAAGCTTTCTTT. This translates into CASSLADRVEEMNTEAFF.

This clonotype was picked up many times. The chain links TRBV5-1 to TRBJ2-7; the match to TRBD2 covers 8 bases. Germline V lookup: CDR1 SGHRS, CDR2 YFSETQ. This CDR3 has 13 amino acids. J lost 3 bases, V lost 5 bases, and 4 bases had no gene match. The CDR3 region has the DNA TGCGCCAGCAGACCGAGCGGGGGCTACGAGCAGTACTTC. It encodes CASRPSGGYEQYF.

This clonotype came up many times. For the CDR3, the DNA is TGTGCCAGCAGTTTAGACCGCAGACCAGATACGCAGTATTTT. Protein product: CASSLDRRPDTQYF. This chain links TRBV12-3 or TRBV12-4 with TRBJ2-3; D not certain. Trimming stripped 1 base from V and 4 bases from J, with 9 bases between. The CDR3 extends over 14 amino acids.

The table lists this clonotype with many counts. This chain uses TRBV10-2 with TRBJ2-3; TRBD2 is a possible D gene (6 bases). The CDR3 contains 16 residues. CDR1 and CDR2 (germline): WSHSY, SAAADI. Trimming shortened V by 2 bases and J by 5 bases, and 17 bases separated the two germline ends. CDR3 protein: CASSERTRTIGDTQYF. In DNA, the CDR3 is TGCGCCAGCAGTGAGCGAACTAGGACTATAGGAGATACGCAGTATTTT.

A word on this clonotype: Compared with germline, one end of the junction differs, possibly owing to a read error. CDR3 coding DNA: TGTGCCAGCAGCCGCCGGGACCCCGGTTCTGGTGAGCAGTTATTC. Encoded protein: CASSRRDPGSGEQLF. The chain recombines TRBV11-1 with TRBJ2-1; D possibly matches TRBD1 or TRBD2 (5 bases each). Per germline, CDR1 SGHAT and CDR2 FQDESV (reference sequence). The CDR3 sequence is 15 residues long. The whole variable domain, filled in from reference TRBV11-1 and TRBJ2-1, reads EAEVAQSPRYKITEKSQAVAFWCDPISGHATLYWYRQILGQGPELLVQFQDESVVDDSQLPKDRFSAERLKGVDSTLKIQPAELGDSAMYLCASSRRDPGSGEQLFGPGTRLTVL.

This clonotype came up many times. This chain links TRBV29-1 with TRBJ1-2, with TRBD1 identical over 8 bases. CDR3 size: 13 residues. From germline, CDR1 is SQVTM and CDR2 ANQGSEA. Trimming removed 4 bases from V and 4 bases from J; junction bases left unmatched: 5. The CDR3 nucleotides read TGCAGCGTTGGGACAGGGTTATCCTATGGCTACACCTTC. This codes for CSVGTGLSYGYTF.

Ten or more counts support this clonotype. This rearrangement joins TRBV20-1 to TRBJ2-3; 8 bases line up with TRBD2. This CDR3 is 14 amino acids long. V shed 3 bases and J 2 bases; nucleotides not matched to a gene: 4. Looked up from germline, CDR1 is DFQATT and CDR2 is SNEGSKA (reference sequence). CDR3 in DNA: TGCAGTGCTAGCTTAGCGGGGTCCACAGATACGCAGTATTTT. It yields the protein CSASLAGSTDTQYF.

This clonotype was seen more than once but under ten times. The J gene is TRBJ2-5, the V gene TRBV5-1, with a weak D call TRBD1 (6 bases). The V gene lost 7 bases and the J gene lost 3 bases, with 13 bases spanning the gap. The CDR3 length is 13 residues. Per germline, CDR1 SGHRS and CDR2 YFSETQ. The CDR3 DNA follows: TGCGCCAGCGCCCCCAGGGGTGAAGAGACCCAGTACTTC. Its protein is CASAPRGEETQYF.

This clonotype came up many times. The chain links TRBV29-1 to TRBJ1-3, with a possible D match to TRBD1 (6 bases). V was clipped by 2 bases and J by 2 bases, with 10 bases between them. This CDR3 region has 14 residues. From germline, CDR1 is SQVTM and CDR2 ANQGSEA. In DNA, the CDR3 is TGCAGCGTTGAAACCACAGGGACTGGAAACACCATATATTTT. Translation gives CSVETTGTGNTIYF.

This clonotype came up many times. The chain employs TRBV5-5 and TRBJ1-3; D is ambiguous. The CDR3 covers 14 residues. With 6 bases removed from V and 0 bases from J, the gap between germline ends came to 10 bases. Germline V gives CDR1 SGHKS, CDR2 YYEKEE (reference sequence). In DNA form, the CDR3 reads TGTGCCAGCAACCGAGGAAGCTCTGGAAACACCATATATTTT. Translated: CASNRGSSGNTIYF.

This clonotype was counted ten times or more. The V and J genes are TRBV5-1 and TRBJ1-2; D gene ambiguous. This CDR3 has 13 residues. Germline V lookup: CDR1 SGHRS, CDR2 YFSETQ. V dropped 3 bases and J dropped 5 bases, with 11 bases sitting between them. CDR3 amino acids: CASSSRDLYGYTF. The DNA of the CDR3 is TGCGCCAGCAGCTCCCGGGATTTATATGGCTACACCTTC.

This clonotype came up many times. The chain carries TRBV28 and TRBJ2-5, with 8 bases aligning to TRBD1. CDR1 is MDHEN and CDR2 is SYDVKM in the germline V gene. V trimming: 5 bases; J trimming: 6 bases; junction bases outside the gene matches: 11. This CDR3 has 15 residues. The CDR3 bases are TGTGCCAGCAGTGACAGGGGTCCCGTGATGAAGACCCAGTACTTC. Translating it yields CASSDRGPVMKTQYF.

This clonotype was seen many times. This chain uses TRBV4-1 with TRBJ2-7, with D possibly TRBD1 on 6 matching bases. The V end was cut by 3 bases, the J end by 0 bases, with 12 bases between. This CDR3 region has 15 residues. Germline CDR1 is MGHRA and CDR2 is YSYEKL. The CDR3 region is CASSHPGTSSYEQYF. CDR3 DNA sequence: TGCGCCAGCAGCCACCCCGGGACAAGCTCCTACGAGCAGTACTTC.

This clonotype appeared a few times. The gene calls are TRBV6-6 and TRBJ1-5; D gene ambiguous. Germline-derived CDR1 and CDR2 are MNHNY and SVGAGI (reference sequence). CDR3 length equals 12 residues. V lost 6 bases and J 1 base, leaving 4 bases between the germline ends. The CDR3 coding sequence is TGTGCCAGCAGAGAGAGCAATCAGCCCCAGCATTTT. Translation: CASRESNQPQHF.

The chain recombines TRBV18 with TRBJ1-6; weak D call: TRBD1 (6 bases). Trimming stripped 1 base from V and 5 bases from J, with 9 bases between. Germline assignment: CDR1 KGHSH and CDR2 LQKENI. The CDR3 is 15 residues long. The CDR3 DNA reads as TGTGCCAGCTCACCACTGGACAGCGATAATTCACCCCTCCACTTT. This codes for CASSPLDSDNSPLHF.

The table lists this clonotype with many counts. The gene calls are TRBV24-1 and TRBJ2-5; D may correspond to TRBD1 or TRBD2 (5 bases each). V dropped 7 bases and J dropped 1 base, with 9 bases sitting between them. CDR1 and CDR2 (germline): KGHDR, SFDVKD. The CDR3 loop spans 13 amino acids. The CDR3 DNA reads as TGTGCCACCAGAGGGACCGGCCAAGAGACCCAGTACTTC. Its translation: CATRGTGQETQYF.

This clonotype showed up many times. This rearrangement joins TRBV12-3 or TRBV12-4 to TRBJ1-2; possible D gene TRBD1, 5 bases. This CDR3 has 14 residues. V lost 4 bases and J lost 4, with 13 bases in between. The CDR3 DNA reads TGTGCCAGCAGTTCCCAGGGATTCGTCTATGGCTACACCTTC. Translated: CASSSQGFVYGYTF.

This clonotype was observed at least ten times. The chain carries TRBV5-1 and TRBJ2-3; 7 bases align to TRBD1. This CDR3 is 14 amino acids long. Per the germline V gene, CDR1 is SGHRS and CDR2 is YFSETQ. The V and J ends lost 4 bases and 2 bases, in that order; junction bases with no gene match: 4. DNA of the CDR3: TGCGCCAGCAGCCCGGGACAGCCCACAGATACGCAGTATTTT. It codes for CASSPGQPTDTQYF.

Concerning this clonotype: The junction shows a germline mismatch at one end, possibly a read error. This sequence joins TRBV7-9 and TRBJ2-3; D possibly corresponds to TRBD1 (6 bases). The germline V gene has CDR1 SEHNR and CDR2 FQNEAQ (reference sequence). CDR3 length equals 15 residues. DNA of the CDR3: TGTGCCAGCACCCGGCAGGGGATAGACACATATACGCAGTATTTT. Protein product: CASTRQGIDTYTQYF.

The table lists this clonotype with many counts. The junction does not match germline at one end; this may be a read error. This CDR3 is CASSEGGTGVCF. CDR3 coding DNA: TGTGCCAGCAGCGAAGGAGGGACCGGCGTTTGCTTT. The V and J genes are TRBV7-9 and TRBJ1-1, with D perhaps matching TRBD1 (5 bases). In germline, CDR1 is SEHNR, CDR2 FQNEAQ (reference sequence). The CDR3 has 12 amino acids.

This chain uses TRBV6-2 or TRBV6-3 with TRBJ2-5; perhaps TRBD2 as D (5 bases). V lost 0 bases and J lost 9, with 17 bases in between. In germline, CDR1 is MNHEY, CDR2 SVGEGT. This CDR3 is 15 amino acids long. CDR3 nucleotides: TGTGCCAGCAGTTACTCGAATACCGGCAGAGGGTCCCAGTACTTC. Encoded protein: CASSYSNTGRGSQYF.

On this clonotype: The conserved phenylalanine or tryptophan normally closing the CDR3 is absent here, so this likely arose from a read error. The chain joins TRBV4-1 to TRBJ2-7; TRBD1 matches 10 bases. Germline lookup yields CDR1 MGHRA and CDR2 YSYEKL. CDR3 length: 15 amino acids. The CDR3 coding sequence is TGCGCCAACAGCCAAGTGACAGGGGGCGAGTACGAGCAGTACATC. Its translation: CANSQVTGGEYEQYI.

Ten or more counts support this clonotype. CDR3 in amino acids: CASSPTGLWTEAFF. CDR3 in DNA: TGTGCCAGCAGCCCCACAGGGCTATGGACTGAAGCTTTCTTT. V is TRBV7-9 and J is TRBJ1-1; TRBD1 might be the D (6 bases). CDR1 SEHNR and CDR2 FQNEAQ come from the germline V gene (reference sequence). The CDR3 is made up of 14 amino acids. V was trimmed by 5 bases and J by 5 bases, leaving 15 bases between them.

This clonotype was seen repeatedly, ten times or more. The CDR3 bases are TGTGCCAGCGGGGCATATACAGATACGCAGTATTTT. It yields the protein CASGAYTDTQYF. The chain uses TRBV7-2 and TRBJ2-3; maybe TRBD1 (5 bases). Germline CDR1 SGHTA, CDR2 FQGNSA. Trimming removed 8 bases from V and 3 bases from J, with 9 bases in between. The length of the CDR3 is 12 residues.